A single sample is the source of the 26 T cell receptor beta chains below, sequenced in a study of post-analysis software for immune sequencing data. These receptors have no identified antigens. The library was made from cDNA and included unique molecular identifiers. TCRdb used MiXCR to reprocess the PCR reads, holding one entry per CDR3 protein. In the table there are 800,000 to 950,000 distinct CDR3 sequences, around 53% of which are singletons. Whole-study results and caveats: Patients had higher frequencies than controls of about five TRBV segments, including TRBV5-6, TRBV5-1 and TRBV20-1.

The sequenced sample consisted of blood. The receptors shown here come from a girl aged 10-17 years with multiple sclerosis.

The chain couples TRBV12-3 or TRBV12-4 to TRBJ2-7; D is undetermined. V was clipped by 2 bases and J by 0 bases, with 8 bases between them. The CDR3 is 14 amino acids. The CDR3 DNA reads as TGTGCCAGCAGTTTACTACCTAGCTCCTACGAGCAGTACTTC. This codes for CASSLLPSSYEQYF.

This sequence joins TRBV7-9 and TRBJ2-7; unclear D gene. The V end lost 5 bases, the J end lost 3 bases, and 11 bases lay between the germline ends. The CDR3 sequence is 13 residues long. Germline CDR1 SEHNR, CDR2 FQNEAQ (reference sequence). The CDR3 nucleotides read TGTGCCAGCAGCGGTGACATATTCTACGAGCAGTACTTC. Its protein product is CASSGDIFYEQYF.

This clonotype occurred a few times. Written as DNA, the CDR3 is TGTGCCAGCAGCTTCGACAGGGCCTACAATGAGCAGTTCTTC. Translating gives CASSFDRAYNEQFF. This chain joins TRBV7-2 and TRBJ2-1; 7 bases line up with TRBD1. Germline CDR1 SGHTA, CDR2 FQGNSA. This CDR3 region has 14 residues. V lost 3 bases, J lost 2 bases, and 1 base stayed unmatched.

The gene calls are TRBV5-1 and TRBJ2-7; D unresolved. CDR1 is SGHRS, CDR2 YFSETQ, per germline. Trimming cost V 2 bases and J 7 bases, with 13 bases left between them. CDR3 length: 13 amino acids. CDR3 residues: CASSFWTSKEQYF. CDR3 DNA sequence: TGCGCCAGCAGCTTTTGGACCTCCAAAGAGCAGTACTTC. The full variable domain, rest sourced from reference TRBV5-1 and TRBJ2-7, is KAGVTQTPRYLIKTRGQQVTLSCSPISGHRSVSWYQQTPGQGLQFLFEYFSETQRNKGNFPGRFSGRQFSNSRSEMNVSTLELGDSALYLCASSFWTSKEQYFGPGTRLTVT.

This chain joins TRBV20-1 and TRBJ2-5; 8 bases fit TRBD1. With V trimmed by 5 bases and J by 4 bases, 9 bases remained unmatched. Germline V lookup: CDR1 DFQATT, CDR2 SNEGSKA (reference sequence). The CDR3 has 14 residues. The CDR3 spells CSAFGQGKRETQYF. The CDR3 coding sequence is TGCAGTGCTTTTGGACAGGGAAAGCGAGAGACCCAGTACTTC.

The J gene is TRBJ2-1, the V gene TRBV6-1; 8 bases are a match to TRBD2. This CDR3 comprises 16 residues. The V segment lost 6 bases and the J segment 0 bases; nucleotides outside the gene matches: 7. In germline, CDR1 is MNHNS, CDR2 SASEGT. The CDR3 loop is CASSFSGVSSYNEQFF. The CDR3 region has the DNA TGTGCCAGCAGCTTTAGCGGGGTCAGCTCCTACAATGAGCAGTTCTTC.

V usage is TRBV5-1 and J usage is TRBJ2-3; the D gene is possibly TRBD1 (6 bases). V shed 4 bases and J shed 8 bases, with 26 bases lying between them. The CDR3 is 17 residues long. Looked up from germline, CDR1 is SGHRS and CDR2 is YFSETQ. The CDR3 DNA follows: TGCGCCAGCAGCCCCTCCTACAGGGTAACCGAACGGGGTACGCAGTATTTT. Protein product: CASSPSYRVTERGTQYF. Together with reference TRBV5-1 and TRBJ2-3, the CDR3 gives the full variable domain: KAGVTQTPRYLIKTRGQQVTLSCSPISGHRSVSWYQQTPGQGLQFLFEYFSETQRNKGNFPGRFSGRQFSNSRSEMNVSTLELGDSALYLCASSPSYRVTERGTQYFGPGTRLTVL.

The table lists this clonotype with a few counts. The chain recombines TRBV20-1 with TRBJ2-3, with D unresolved. Germline CDR1 and CDR2: DFQATT and SNEGSKA (reference sequence). The CDR3 contains 12 residues. Between the trimmed V and J ends, which lost 3 bases and 1 base, there was a span of 5 bases. The CDR3 sequence: CSASKGTDTQYF. Here the CDR3 DNA reads TGCAGTGCTAGTAAAGGCACAGATACGCAGTATTTT.

The DNA of the CDR3 is TGTGCCAGCAGCTTAACTCCGGCTAGCGCCCGCAATGAGCAGTTCTTC. Its protein is CASSLTPASARNEQFF. The chain uses TRBV7-3 and TRBJ2-1; the D gene is possibly TRBD2 (6 bases). Deletions cut 0 bases from V and 6 bases from J, with 15 bases between. CDR1 and CDR2 from the germline V gene are SGHTA and FQGTGA. The CDR3 runs to 16 residues. Full variable domain (rest looked up from reference TRBV7-3 and TRBJ2-1): GAGVSQTPSNKVTEKGKYVELRCDPISGHTALYWYRQSLGQGPEFLIYFQGTGAADDSGLPNDRFFAVRPEGSVSTLKIQRTERGDSAVYLCASSLTPASARNEQFFGPGTRLTVL.

This clonotype has just a few counts. The CDR3 region is CSVEDTLTYEQYF. The CDR3 DNA sequence: TGCAGCGTTGAAGACACACTTACCTACGAGCAGTACTTC. The V call is TRBV29-1, the J call TRBJ2-7; D gene unclear. V gave up 0 bases and J gave up 2 bases, with 8 bases separating them. Per the germline V gene, CDR1 is SQVTM and CDR2 is ANQGSEA. This CDR3 contains 13 residues.

This clonotype was picked up one time. The chain links TRBV5-1 to TRBJ2-4, with a weak D call TRBD1 (5 bases). Trimming took off 3 bases at V and 3 bases at J, with 16 bases between the two ends. This CDR3 spans 16 amino acids. CDR1 and CDR2 (germline): SGHRS, YFSETQ. For the CDR3, the DNA is TGCGCCAGCAGCTCTGGACAAATTCTAGGCAAAAACATTCAGTACTTC. Amino acids: CASSSGQILGKNIQYF.

The J gene is TRBJ2-7, the V gene TRBV6-6; 7 nucleotides align to TRBD2. TRBJ2-5 matches the DNA end more closely, so the J call is doubtful. Per germline, CDR1 MNHNY and CDR2 SVGAGI (reference sequence). The CDR3 runs to 16 residues. CDR3 loop: CASSYRLAEAKETQYF. DNA of the CDR3: TGTGCCAGCAGTTACAGGCTAGCGGAAGCTAAAGAGACCCAGTACTTC.

The chain carries TRBV19 and TRBJ2-4, with D tentatively TRBD1 (5 bases). Germline V gene data show CDR1 as LNHDA and CDR2 as SQIVND (reference sequence). There are 13 residues in the CDR3. V shed 3 bases and J shed 11 bases, with 14 bases lying between them. In nucleotides, the CDR3 is TGTGCCAGTAGTATCGGACAAGGGGCCTTTCAGTACTTC. Its protein is CASSIGQGAFQYF.

This clonotype has just a few counts. The CDR3 DNA is TGCAGTGCTCTACCGGGACTAGCGGGACGCAATGAGCAGTTCTTC. Its protein is CSALPGLAGRNEQFF. The rearrangement links TRBV20-1 to TRBJ2-1; 13 bases line up with TRBD2. Germline CDR1 and CDR2: DFQATT and SNEGSKA (reference sequence). CDR3 length: 15 amino acids. J gave up 6 bases and V 5 bases, and 7 bases lay outside the gene matches.

This clonotype was seen only a few times. The chain recombines TRBV6-5 with TRBJ1-1; no definite D call. Germline CDR1 is MNHEY and CDR2 is SVGAGI. V was trimmed by 0 bases and J by 10 bases, leaving 12 bases between them. CDR3 length: 13 amino acids. CDR3 sequence reads: CASSYSDPDRAFF. CDR3 bases: TGTGCCAGCAGTTACTCTGACCCCGATCGAGCTTTCTTT.

The rearrangement joins TRBV12-3 or TRBV12-4 to TRBJ2-4, with D unclear. The J call may be incorrect, as the DNA end agrees better with TRBJ2-7. The CDR3 consists of 11 residues. This CDR3 is CASSLTREQYF. The CDR3 bases are TGTGCCAGCAGTTTGACCCGCGAGCAGTACTTC.

V usage is TRBV7-9 and J usage is TRBJ2-3, with D unresolved. Looked up from germline, CDR1 is SEHNR and CDR2 is FQNEAQ (reference sequence). There are 14 residues in the CDR3. The V gene lost 11 bases and the J gene lost 2 bases, with 17 bases spanning the gap. The CDR3 spells CAGGSRAVTDTQYF. CDR3 nucleotide sequence: TGTGCCGGTGGCTCCCGGGCTGTCACAGATACGCAGTATTTT.

This chain joins TRBV6-6 and TRBJ2-1; 8 bases are shared with TRBD2. In germline, CDR1 is MNHNY, CDR2 SVGAGI (reference sequence). V gave up 6 bases and J gave up 8 bases; unmatched junction bases: 12. The CDR3 length is 15 residues. For the CDR3, the DNA is TGTGCCAGCAGCCCGGGGACTAGTAGAATCCATGAGCAGTTCTTC. This sequence encodes CASSPGTSRIHEQFF.

The chain employs TRBV29-1 and TRBJ2-7; D assignment may be TRBD1 or TRBD2 (5 bases each). The germline CDR1 and CDR2 sequences are SQVTM and ANQGSEA. This CDR3 spans 14 amino acids. The V end was cut by 3 bases, the J end by 2 bases, with 14 bases between. CDR3 sequence: CSVELPGRTYEQYF. For the CDR3, the DNA is TGCAGCGTTGAGCTTCCGGGGCGCACCTACGAGCAGTACTTC.

V usage is TRBV9 and J usage is TRBJ2-3; the D gene is possibly TRBD1 (5 bases). This CDR3 has 13 amino acids. Between the trimmed V and J ends, which lost 2 bases and 6 bases, there was a span of 10 bases. Germline values: CDR1 SGDLS, CDR2 YYNGEE. CDR3 in DNA: TGTGCCAGCAGCGTCCAAGGGGCGGATACGCAGTATTTT. Translation: CASSVQGADTQYF.

The V call is TRBV5-1, the J call TRBJ1-2, with 10 bases identical to TRBD1. V lost 4 bases and J lost 5; bases outside the gene matches: 8. The length of the CDR3 is 15 residues. CDR1 is SGHRS, CDR2 YFSETQ, per germline. CDR3 nucleotides: TGCGCCAGCAGCCCTCGGACAGGGGGGGAATATGGCTACACCTTC. Amino acids: CASSPRTGGEYGYTF.

This clonotype has just a few counts. The gene calls are TRBV6-6 and TRBJ2-5; D remains ambiguous. In germline, CDR1 is MNHNY, CDR2 SVGAGI (reference sequence). The CDR3 runs to 12 residues. Trimming stripped 0 bases from V and 4 bases from J, with 3 bases between. The CDR3 sequence is CASSYSAETQYF. CDR3 nucleotides: TGTGCCAGCAGTTACTCGGCAGAGACCCAGTACTTC.

Only a few counts were recorded for this clonotype. V is TRBV29-1 and J is TRBJ2-4; no clear D gene. Trimming cost V 2 bases and J 0 bases, with 11 bases left between them. Germline V CDR1 and CDR2: SQVTM, ANQGSEA. There are 15 residues in the CDR3. CDR3 protein: CSVEQVHPAKNIQYF. The CDR3 nucleotides read TGCAGCGTTGAACAGGTTCACCCAGCCAAAAACATTCAGTACTTC.

V gene TRBV13 combines with J gene TRBJ1-2; TRBD1 aligns across 8 bases. V gave up 5 bases and J gave up 0 bases; unmatched junction bases: 11. Germline-derived CDR1 and CDR2 are PRHDT and FYEKMQ (reference sequence). The CDR3 runs 17 residues. The CDR3 is CASSHRQGTPPNYGYTF. In nucleotides, the CDR3 is TGTGCCAGCAGCCATCGACAGGGGACCCCACCTAACTATGGCTACACCTTC.

This chain joins TRBV12-3 or TRBV12-4 and TRBJ2-5, with 9 bases fitting TRBD1. The J call may be wrong; the DNA end is better matched by TRBJ2-7. The CDR3 is made up of 16 amino acids. The CDR3 loop is CASSLPPGQGLSEQYF. CDR3 coding DNA: TGTGCCAGCAGTCTTCCCCCGGGACAGGGCTTAAGCGAGCAGTACTTC.

The chain carries TRBV6-5 and TRBJ2-2, with a possible D match to TRBD2 (5 bases). This CDR3 contains 16 residues. Between the trimmed V and J ends, which lost 4 bases and 4 bases, there was a span of 16 bases. The germline V gene has CDR1 MNHEY and CDR2 SVGAGI. The CDR3 here is CASSFEGGGFTGELFF. The CDR3 region has the DNA TGTGCCAGCAGTTTCGAGGGCGGAGGATTCACCGGGGAGCTGTTTTTT.